This T cell receptor beta chain was captured by sequencing in a study of cytotoxic CD8 clonotypes in ibrutinib-treated CLL. This clone showed up just a few times. What it binds is unknown. Notes on the study in general: Public clonotypes, rarely seen, contracted or held steady on treatment. Measured clonality at baseline was greater than in age-matched healthy donors and tracked with circulating CD8+ T-cell counts. Clonality was elevated at ibrutinib response and had returned toward baseline at progression.

Depth targeted 1 in 200,000 to 1 in 1 million T cells, averaging 10x coverage per clonotype. Sequencing used immunoSEQ multiplex PCR; TCRdb keeps in-frame clones, though not all of them. Of around 41,000 clones in the sample, around 70% were seen once. Sequenced here: PBMCs, sampled at disease progression, from a patient treated with ibrutinib. The source of this sequence is a human donor with chronic lymphocytic leukemia.

The CDR3, as DNA: TGTGCCAGCTCACCAGGGCGGTTCGACGGGGCAACTAATGAAAAACTGTTTTTT. This encodes CASSPGRFDGATNEKLFF. The V call is TRBV18, the J call TRBJ1-4; D is undetermined. Trimming shortened V by 2 bases and J by 0 bases, and 16 bases separated the two germline ends. This CDR3 is built from 18 residues. Germline values: CDR1 KGHSH, CDR2 LQKENI.